One and the same sample provided the 8 T cell receptor beta chains below, sequenced in a study of blood T cell repertoires in COVID-19. The method was immunoSEQ multiplex PCR; TCRdb's version includes in-frame clones alone and lacks a portion of them. Seen here are hundreds of thousands of clones, around 90% observed once, and the top ten hold less than 7.5%. The sequenced material came from peripheral blood. Source of these receptors: a man between 60 and 75 years old who had recovered from COVID-19.

This clone was counted a single time. Sequence at one end of the junction differs from germline and may be a read error. The rearrangement uses TRBV6-5 and TRBJ1-1, with a possible D match to TRBD1 (6 bases). The CDR3 consists of 13 residues. Germline V gene data show CDR1 as MNHEY and CDR2 as SVGAGI. Here the CDR3 DNA reads TGCGCCTCACGGGGGGCCAGGGACACTGAAGCTTTCTTT. Translating gives CASRGARDTEAFF.

The chain is built from TRBV6-5 and TRBJ2-1, with a possible D match to TRBD1 (5 bases). The CDR3 runs 15 residues. Trimming shortened V by 6 bases and J by 3 bases, and 15 bases separated the two germline ends. Looked up from germline, CDR1 is MNHEY and CDR2 is SVGAGI. The CDR3 spells CASSKTVAYYNEQFF. The CDR3 region has the DNA TGTGCCAGCAGCAAGACAGTGGCTTACTACAATGAGCAGTTCTTC.

The chain links TRBV27 to TRBJ1-1, with TRBD1 matching 8 bases. This CDR3 has 16 residues. Unmatched junction bases numbered 8, after V lost 5 bases and J lost 0 bases. Looked up from germline, CDR1 is MNHEY and CDR2 is SMNVEV (reference sequence). The CDR3 spells CASSRYRGGMNTEAFF. As DNA, the CDR3 is TGTGCCAGCAGTAGATACAGGGGGGGGATGAACACTGAAGCTTTCTTT.

The J gene is TRBJ1-1, the V gene TRBV29-1; possibly TRBD1 for D (6 bases). The ends were cut back, 6 bases at V and 1 base at J, with 18 bases in the middle. The germline gives CDR1 SQVTM, CDR2 ANQGSEA. CDR3 length equals 15 residues. This CDR3 reads CSVGQIRLGNTEAFF. CDR3 nucleotide sequence: TGCAGCGTAGGACAGATACGCCTGGGGAACACTGAAGCTTTCTTT.

The V gene is TRBV29-1, the J gene TRBJ2-7; 9 nucleotides match TRBD1. Losses at the gene ends were 6 bases for V and 2 bases for J; bases not matched to a gene: 8. CDR1 is SQVTM, CDR2 ANQGSEA, per germline. The CDR3 consists of 14 residues. CDR3 region: CSVDSGTGTYEQYF. The DNA for the CDR3 is TGCAGCGTAGACTCCGGGACAGGGACCTACGAGCAGTACTTC.

The table lists this clone with a count of one. The V gene is TRBV28, the J gene TRBJ1-4; tentatively, D is TRBD1 (6 bases). Germline V CDR1 and CDR2: MDHEN, SYDVKM. The V end lost 3 bases, the J end lost 7 bases, and 12 bases lay between the germline ends. This CDR3 has 14 residues. The CDR3 here is CASSLGARSEKLFF. The DNA for the CDR3 is TGTGCCAGCAGTTTGGGGGCGCGGAGTGAAAAACTGTTTTTT. The full variable domain, completed using reference TRBV28 and TRBJ1-4, is DVKVTQSSRYLVKRTGEKVFLECVQDMDHENMFWYRQDPGLGLRLIYFSYDVKMKEKGDIPEGYSVSREKKERFSLILESASTNQTSMYLCASSLGARSEKLFFGSGTQLSVL.

The chain has TRBV6-1 and TRBJ1-2; 7 bases agree with TRBD1. Germline CDR1 is MNHNS and CDR2 is SASEGT. This CDR3 is 13 amino acids long. The V gene end was trimmed by 3 bases and the J gene end by 8 bases; junction bases not matched to a gene: 6. The CDR3 DNA sequence: TGTGCCAGCAGTGACGACAGGGTCGGGGGCTACACCTTC. Protein sequence: CASSDDRVGGYTF.

The rearrangement uses TRBV28 and TRBJ1-2; possible D gene TRBD1, 6 bases. Between the trimmed V and J ends, which lost 4 bases and 4 bases, there was a span of 10 bases. The CDR3 is made up of 13 amino acids. Germline lookup yields CDR1 MDHEN and CDR2 SYDVKM. CDR3 amino acids: CASSSTGAYGYTF. In DNA form, the CDR3 reads TGTGCCAGCAGTTCGACAGGAGCCTATGGCTACACCTTC.